Following are 18 T cell receptor beta chains from one sample sequenced in a study of CD8 T cells in Susac syndrome. With random hexamers, 0.5 to 1 ug RNA was reverse transcribed. In TCRdb, the immunoSEQ multiplex PCR reads were re-called with MiXCR into one record per CDR3 protein. The repertoire holds 100,000 to 150,000 distinct CDR3 sequences, with approximately 93% as singletons. The sample taken for sequencing was CD8+ T cells from PBMCs. The origin of the receptors is a human donor with multiple sclerosis.

The genes are TRBV5-1 and TRBJ1-2; D might be TRBD1 (6 bases). Germline V gene lookup returns CDR1 SGHRS and CDR2 YFSETQ. There are 14 residues in the CDR3. V was trimmed by 4 bases and J by 0 bases, leaving 10 bases between them. The CDR3 region has the DNA TGCGCCAGCAGCGACAGGAGTACTAACTATGGCTACACCTTC. This sequence encodes CASSDRSTNYGYTF.

The chain employs TRBV15 and TRBJ2-2; D remains ambiguous. V was trimmed by 2 bases and J by 7 bases, leaving 14 bases between them. Germline assignment: CDR1 LNHNV and CDR2 YYDKDF (reference sequence). This CDR3 comprises 15 residues. This CDR3 reads CATSRSRNTVGELFF. The CDR3 DNA follows: TGTGCCACCAGCAGATCCCGAAACACCGTCGGGGAGCTGTTTTTT.

The chain combines TRBV27 with TRBJ2-7, with 9 bases lining up with TRBD2. The junction had 13 bases not matched to a gene; V was cut back by 3 bases and J by 4 bases. The CDR3 is 17 amino acids. Germline CDR1 is MNHEY and CDR2 is SMNVEV (reference sequence). This CDR3 is CASSLGWASGDFYEQYF. CDR3 nucleotide sequence: TGTGCCAGCAGTTTGGGATGGGCTAGCGGGGACTTTTACGAGCAGTACTTC.

V gene TRBV28 combines with J gene TRBJ2-3; 13 nucleotides align to TRBD2. From germline, CDR1 is MDHEN and CDR2 SYDVKM. The trim removed 5 bases at V and 3 bases at J, leaving 5 bases unmatched. The CDR3 runs to 16 residues. The CDR3 DNA reads as TGTGCCAGCAGTCCCGTGGGACTAGCGGGGACAGATACGCAGTATTTT. Its protein product is CASSPVGLAGTDTQYF.

The chain combines TRBV27 with TRBJ1-5; no clear D. The CDR3 is made up of 15 amino acids. From germline, CDR1 is MNHEY and CDR2 SMNVEV (reference sequence). V was clipped by 5 bases and J by 2 bases, with 13 bases between them. Written as DNA, the CDR3 is TGTGCCAGCAGTCCTCGGATCGGGGGCAATCAGCCCCAGCATTTT. It is translated as CASSPRIGGNQPQHF.

The rearrangement links TRBV13 to TRBJ2-7; 12 positions match TRBD1. The length of the CDR3 is 15 residues. J lost 5 bases, V lost 4 bases, and 6 bases had no gene match. Germline loops: CDR1 PRHDT, CDR2 FYEKMQ (reference sequence). The DNA of the CDR3 is TGTGCCAGCAGCTCGGCGGGACAGGGGGCAAACGAGCAGTACTTC. This codes for CASSSAGQGANEQYF.

The chain links TRBV4-1 to TRBJ2-3, with D possibly called TRBD1 or TRBD2 (5 bases each). Between the trimmed V and J ends, which lost 1 base and 1 base, there was a span of 15 bases. In germline, CDR1 is MGHRA, CDR2 YSYEKL. The CDR3 sequence is 17 residues long. For the CDR3, the DNA is TGCGCCAGCAGCCAAGGGATGGGGGAGAGTGGCACAGATACGCAGTATTTT. Protein: CASSQGMGESGTDTQYF.

The chain carries TRBV25-1 and TRBJ2-3, with D possibly TRBD2 on 5 matching bases. This CDR3 is 12 amino acids long. Germline V gene data show CDR1 as MGHDK and CDR2 as SYGVNS. V shed 8 bases and J shed 1 base, with 7 bases lying between them. The CDR3 loop is CASLAGTDTQYF. CDR3 in DNA: TGTGCCAGCCTAGCAGGCACAGATACGCAGTATTTT.

The chain combines TRBV12-3 or TRBV12-4 with TRBJ2-1; maybe TRBD2 (6 bases). The V gene lost 5 bases and the J gene lost 6 bases, with 14 bases spanning the gap. The CDR3 length is 14 residues. The CDR3 loop is CASSKILALNEQFF. The CDR3 nucleotides are TGTGCCAGCAGTAAGATACTAGCCCTCAATGAGCAGTTCTTC.

The chain joins TRBV9 to TRBJ2-6; D is uncertain. Germline CDR1 SGDLS, CDR2 YYNGEE. The length of the CDR3 is 21 residues. The V end was cut by 4 bases, the J end by 1 base, with 27 bases between. Here the CDR3 DNA reads TGTGCCAGCAGCTTAAACCTTGGGCGGCCTACCCGTCCATCTGGGGCCAACGTCCTGACTTTC. This codes for CASSLNLGRPTRPSGANVLTF. The full variable domain, in which reference TRBV9 and TRBJ2-6 provide the parts outside the CDR3, is DSGVTQTPKHLITATGQRVTLRCSPRSGDLSVYWYQQSLDQGLQFLIQYYNGEERAKGNILERFSAQQFPDLHSELNLSSLELGDSALYFCASSLNLGRPTRPSGANVLTFGAGSRLTVL.

The chain recombines TRBV20-1 with TRBJ1-1; 7 positions match TRBD1. Unmatched junction bases numbered 12, after V lost 2 bases and J lost 3 bases. Germline CDR1 reads DFQATT; CDR2 reads SNEGSKA (reference sequence). This CDR3 contains 16 residues. CDR3 DNA: TGCAGTGCTAGAAGGGGGCGCGGGATAGAGGACACTGAAGCTTTCTTT. Encoded protein: CSARRGRGIEDTEAFF.

The chain is built from TRBV21-1 and TRBJ2-3; the table calls TRBD1, which could not be checked here. TRBV21-1 has pseudogene status. The CDR3 loop spans 15 amino acids. This CDR3 is CASSTWTGEKDTQYF. The CDR3 DNA is TGTGCCAGCAGCACTTGGACAGGGGAGAAAGATACGCAGTATTTT.

This clonotype was seen a handful of times. CDR3 nucleotides: TGCGCCAGCAGCTCGGGACAGGGAGGCACTGAAGCTTTCTTT. Translating it yields CASSSGQGGTEAFF. V usage is TRBV5-1 and J usage is TRBJ1-1; 9 nucleotides match TRBD1. With V trimmed by 3 bases and J by 4 bases, 4 bases remained unmatched. Germline lookup yields CDR1 SGHRS and CDR2 YFSETQ. The CDR3 is 14 amino acids.

V is TRBV28 and J is TRBJ2-1, with D possibly matching TRBD2 (6 bases). Germline CDR1 and CDR2: MDHEN and SYDVKM. V lost 4 bases, J lost 6 bases, and 13 bases lay in between. This CDR3 has 14 residues. The CDR3 loop reads CASSWGVAPNEQFF. CDR3 coding DNA: TGTGCCAGCAGTTGGGGGGTAGCACCCAATGAGCAGTTCTTC.

The chain has TRBV7-9 and TRBJ2-7, with D hard to call. Trimming pared 3 bases from V and 2 bases from J, leaving 11 bases between. The germline CDR1 and CDR2 sequences are SEHNR and FQNEAQ (reference sequence). The CDR3 is 14 residues long. CDR3 protein: CASSFSETAYEQYV. CDR3 nucleotide sequence: TGTGCCAGCAGCTTCAGCGAAACCGCCTACGAGCAGTACGTC.

The chain combines TRBV10-3 with TRBJ2-1; D unresolved. V was clipped by 0 bases and J by 9 bases, with 9 bases between them. The CDR3 runs to 13 residues. CDR1 ENHRY and CDR2 SYGVKD come from the germline V gene. The CDR3 nucleotides read TGTGCCATCAGTGAGTCGGTAACGATTGAGCAGTTCTTC. Its protein product is CAISESVTIEQFF.

This rearrangement joins TRBV7-8 to TRBJ1-1, with a possible D match to TRBD1 (5 bases). Trimming pared 3 bases from V and 7 bases from J, leaving 12 bases between. Germline lookup yields CDR1 SGHVS and CDR2 FQNEAQ. CDR3 length: 13 residues. Here the CDR3 reads CASSLGDGGEAFF. As DNA, the CDR3 is TGTGCCAGCAGCTTGGGGGACGGCGGTGAAGCTTTCTTT.

The chain carries TRBV5-1 and TRBJ2-7, with D possibly TRBD2 on 6 matching bases. The CDR3 spans 13 residues. V was trimmed by 4 bases and J by 5 bases, leaving 13 bases between them. CDR1 and CDR2 from the germline V gene are SGHRS and YFSETQ. This CDR3 is CASSIGGSHEQYV. CDR3 nucleotides: TGCGCCAGCAGCATTGGGGGGTCCCACGAGCAGTACGTC.